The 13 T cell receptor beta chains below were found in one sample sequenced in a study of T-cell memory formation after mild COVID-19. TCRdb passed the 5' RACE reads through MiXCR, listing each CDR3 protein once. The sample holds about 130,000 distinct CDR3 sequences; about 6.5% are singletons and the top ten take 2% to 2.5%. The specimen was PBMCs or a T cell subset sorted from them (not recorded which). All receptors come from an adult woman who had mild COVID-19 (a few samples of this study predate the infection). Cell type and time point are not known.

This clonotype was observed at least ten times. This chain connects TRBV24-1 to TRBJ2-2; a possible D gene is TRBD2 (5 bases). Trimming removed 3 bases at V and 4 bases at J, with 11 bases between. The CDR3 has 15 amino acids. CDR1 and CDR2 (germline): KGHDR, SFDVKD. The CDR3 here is CATSDPRRSTGELFF. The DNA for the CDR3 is TGTGCCACCAGTGATCCCAGGAGGAGCACCGGGGAGCTGTTTTTT.

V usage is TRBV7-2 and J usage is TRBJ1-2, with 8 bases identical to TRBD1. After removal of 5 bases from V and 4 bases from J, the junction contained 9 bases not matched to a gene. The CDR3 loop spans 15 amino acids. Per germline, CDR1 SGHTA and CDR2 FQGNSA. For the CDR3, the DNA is TGTGCCAGCAGCGGAACGACAGGGGCGAGCTATGGCTACACCTTC. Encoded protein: CASSGTTGASYGYTF. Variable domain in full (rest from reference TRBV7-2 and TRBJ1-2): GAGVSQSPSNKVTEKGKDVELRCDPISGHTALYWYRQSLGQGLEFLIYFQGNSAPDKSGLPSDRFSAERTGGSVSTLTIQRTQQEDSAVYLCASSGTTGASYGYTFGSGTRLTVV.

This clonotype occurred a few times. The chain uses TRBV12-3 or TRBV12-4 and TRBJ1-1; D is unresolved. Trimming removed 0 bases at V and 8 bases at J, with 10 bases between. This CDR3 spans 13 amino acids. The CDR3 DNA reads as TGTGCCAGCAGTTTAGCGGGCTATCCCGAAGCTTTCTTT. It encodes CASSLAGYPEAFF.

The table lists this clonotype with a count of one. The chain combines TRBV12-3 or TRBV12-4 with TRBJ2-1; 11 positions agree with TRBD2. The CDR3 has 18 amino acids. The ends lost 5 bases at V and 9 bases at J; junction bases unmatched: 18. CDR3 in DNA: TGTGCCAGCAGTCCCGAACTATTAACTAGCGGGAGTTTAGGTGAGCAGTTCTTC. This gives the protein CASSPELLTSGSLGEQFF.

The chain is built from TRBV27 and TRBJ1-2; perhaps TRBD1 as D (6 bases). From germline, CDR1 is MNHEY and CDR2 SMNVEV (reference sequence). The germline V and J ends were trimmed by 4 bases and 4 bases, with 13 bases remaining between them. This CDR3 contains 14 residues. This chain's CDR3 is CASSSPGEVYGYTF. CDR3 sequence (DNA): TGTGCCAGCAGTTCACCAGGGGAGGTCTATGGCTACACCTTC.

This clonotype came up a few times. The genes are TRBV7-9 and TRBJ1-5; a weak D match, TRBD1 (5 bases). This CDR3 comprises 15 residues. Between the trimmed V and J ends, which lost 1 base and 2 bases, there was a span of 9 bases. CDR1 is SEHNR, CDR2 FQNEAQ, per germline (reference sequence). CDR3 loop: CASSLEGEGNQPQHF. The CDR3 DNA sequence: TGTGCCAGCAGCTTAGAAGGGGAGGGCAATCAGCCCCAGCATTTT. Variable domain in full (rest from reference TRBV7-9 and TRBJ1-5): DTGVSQNPRHKITKRGQNVTFRCDPISEHNRLYWYRQTLGQGPEFLTYFQNEAQLEKSRLLSDRFSAERPKGSFSTLEIQRTEQGDSAMYLCASSLEGEGNQPQHFGDGTRLSIL.

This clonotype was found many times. CDR3 sequence reads: CASSTDRGSTQPQHF. DNA of the CDR3: TGTGCCAGTAGTACGGACAGGGGAAGTACTCAGCCCCAGCATTTT. The chain joins TRBV19 to TRBJ1-5; 9 bases match TRBD1. CDR3 length: 15 residues. V lost 4 bases and J lost 6; bases outside the gene matches: 7. Germline V gene lookup returns CDR1 LNHDA and CDR2 SQIVND (reference sequence).

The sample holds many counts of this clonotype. Here the CDR3 reads CASSPLPSGSPQTQYF. CDR3 coding DNA: TGTGCCAGCAGCCCCCTCCCTAGCGGGAGCCCGCAGACCCAGTACTTC. This chain joins TRBV7-3 and TRBJ2-5, with 10 bases fitting TRBD2. CDR1 and CDR2 (germline): SGHTA, FQGTGA. The trim removed 5 bases at V and 6 bases at J, leaving 12 bases unmatched. The CDR3 length is 16 residues.

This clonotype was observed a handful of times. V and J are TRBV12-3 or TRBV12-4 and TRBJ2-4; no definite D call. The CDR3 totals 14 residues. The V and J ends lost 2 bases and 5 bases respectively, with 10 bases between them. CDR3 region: CASSLRALQNIQYF. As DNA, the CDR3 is TGTGCCAGCAGTTTACGGGCCCTTCAAAACATTCAGTACTTC.

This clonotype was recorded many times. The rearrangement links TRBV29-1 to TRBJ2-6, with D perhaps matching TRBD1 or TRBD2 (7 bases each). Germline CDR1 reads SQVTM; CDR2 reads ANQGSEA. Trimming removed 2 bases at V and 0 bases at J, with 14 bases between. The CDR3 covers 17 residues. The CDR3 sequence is CSVESGTVVSGANVLTF. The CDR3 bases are TGCAGCGTTGAAAGCGGGACAGTCGTCTCTGGGGCCAACGTCCTGACTTTC.

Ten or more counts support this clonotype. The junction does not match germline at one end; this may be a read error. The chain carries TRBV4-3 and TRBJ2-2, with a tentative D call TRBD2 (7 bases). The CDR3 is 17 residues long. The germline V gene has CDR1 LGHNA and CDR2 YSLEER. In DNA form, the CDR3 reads TGCGCCAGCAGCCAAGAGCATGGGGGGGCGAAGACCGGGGAGCTGTTTTTT. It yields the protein CASSQEHGGAKTGELFF.

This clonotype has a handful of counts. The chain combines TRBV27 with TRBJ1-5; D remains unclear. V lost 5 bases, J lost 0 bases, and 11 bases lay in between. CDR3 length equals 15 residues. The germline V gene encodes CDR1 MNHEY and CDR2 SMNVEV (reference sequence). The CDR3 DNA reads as TGTGCCAGCAGTCCAGGACCTTTTAGCAATCAGCCCCAGCATTTT. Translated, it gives CASSPGPFSNQPQHF.

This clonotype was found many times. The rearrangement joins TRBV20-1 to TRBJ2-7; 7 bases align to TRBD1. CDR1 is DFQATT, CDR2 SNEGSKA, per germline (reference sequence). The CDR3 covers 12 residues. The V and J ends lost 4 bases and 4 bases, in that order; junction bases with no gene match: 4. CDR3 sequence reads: CSAITGVYEQYF. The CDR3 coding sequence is TGCAGTGCTATCACAGGGGTTTACGAGCAGTACTTC.